This T cell receptor (beta chain) was profiled in a study of OX40 agonist ivuxolimab in advanced cancers. For the study at large: With a range of 23 to 79, age averaged 60 years, and about 82% were male. Overall study results and limits: Dosing at 0.1 to 3.0 mg/kg was accompanied by clonal expansion of CD4+ and CD8+ blood T cells by week 6. Relatively little clonal expansion, among the lowest observed, appeared in partial responders at 0.1-3.0 mg/kg.

The CDR3 extends over 14 amino acids. V lost 6 bases, J lost 4 bases, and 5 bases stayed unmatched. Per germline, CDR1 SNHLY and CDR2 FYNNEI. The protocol was immunoSEQ multiplex PCR, while the TCRdb copy is restricted to in-frame clones and leaves out a portion. The repertoire has tens of thousands of clones, approximately 83% of them found once; the top ten carry 9.5% to 15%. Remarks on this clone: Its antigen remains unknown.

The timepoints at which blood was sampled were baseline, cycle 4 day 1, and cycle 7 day 1. This receptor was obtained from an adult with an advanced solid tumor such as melanoma, head and neck, liver or kidney cancer. Sequences were derived from CD4+ or CD8+ T cells sorted from blood, sampled in a trial of the OX40 agonist ivuxolimab. V is TRBV2 and J is TRBJ1-2, with 10 bases identical to TRBD1. The CDR3 spells CASRGTGAIYGYTF. As DNA, the CDR3 is TGTGCCAGCAGAGGGACAGGGGCGATCTATGGCTACACCTTC.